This TCR beta chain was sequenced during a study of blood T cells in healthy people across ages. Isolation recovered at least 6 million PBMCs from every sample. A second about 7 to 12 cycle PCR used barcoded and J-beta primers. Every molecule of cDNA carried a tag from a template-switch adaptor with 12 random nucleotides. MiXCR, applied by TCRdb to the 5' RACE reads, yields one record per CDR3 protein. Altogether approximately 780,000 distinct CDR3 sequences are present, roughly 24% being singletons, with the ten largest covering 3%. This CDR3 contains 13 residues. Germline assignment: CDR1 SQVTM and CDR2 ANQGSEA. The same sample was also used in a study of T cells of mothers and their children. That work contributes: Related mother-child pairs showed slightly higher but non-significant overlap than unrelated pairs.

Sample: blood. The receptor was isolated from a boy aged 10-17 years in good health. The genes are TRBV29-1 and TRBJ2-5; no firm D call. The J call may be wrong; the DNA end is better matched by TRBJ2-7. CDR3 nucleotide sequence: TGCAGCGTTGAACGGCTAGATTCCTACGAGCAGTACTTC. The encoded protein is CSVERLDSYEQYF.